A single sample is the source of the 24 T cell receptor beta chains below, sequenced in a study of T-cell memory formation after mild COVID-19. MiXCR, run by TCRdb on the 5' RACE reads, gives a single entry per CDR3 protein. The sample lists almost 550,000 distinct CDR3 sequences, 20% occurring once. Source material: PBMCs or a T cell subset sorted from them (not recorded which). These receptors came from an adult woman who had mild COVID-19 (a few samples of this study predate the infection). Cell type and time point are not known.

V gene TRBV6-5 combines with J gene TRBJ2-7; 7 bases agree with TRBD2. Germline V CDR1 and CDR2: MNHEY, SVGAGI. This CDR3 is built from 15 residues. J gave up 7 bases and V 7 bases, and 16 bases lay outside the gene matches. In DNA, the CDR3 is TGTGCCAGCATAGGGTCCGGGAGGCTAGGCTGGGAGCAGTACTTC. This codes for CASIGSGRLGWEQYF.

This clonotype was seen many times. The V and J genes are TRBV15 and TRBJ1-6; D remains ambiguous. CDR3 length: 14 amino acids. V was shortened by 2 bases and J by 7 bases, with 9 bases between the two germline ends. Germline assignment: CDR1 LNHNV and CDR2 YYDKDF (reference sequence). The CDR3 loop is CATSRLSLNSPLHF. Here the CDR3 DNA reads TGTGCCACCAGCAGACTCTCCCTGAATTCACCCCTCCACTTT.

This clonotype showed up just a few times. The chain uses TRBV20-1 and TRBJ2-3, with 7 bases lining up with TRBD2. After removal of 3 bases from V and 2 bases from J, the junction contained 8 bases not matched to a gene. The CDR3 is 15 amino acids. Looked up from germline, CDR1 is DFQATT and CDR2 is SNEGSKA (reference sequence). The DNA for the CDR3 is TGCAGTGCTAGCCTAGGGACTAACATCACAGATACGCAGTATTTT. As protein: CSASLGTNITDTQYF.

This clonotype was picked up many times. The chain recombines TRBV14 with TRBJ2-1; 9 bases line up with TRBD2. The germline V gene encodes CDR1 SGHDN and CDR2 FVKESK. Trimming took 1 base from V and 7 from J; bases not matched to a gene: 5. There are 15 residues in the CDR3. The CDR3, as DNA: TGTGCCAGCAGCCAAGGTATTCTAGCGGGAAATGAGCAGTTCTTC. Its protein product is CASSQGILAGNEQFF.

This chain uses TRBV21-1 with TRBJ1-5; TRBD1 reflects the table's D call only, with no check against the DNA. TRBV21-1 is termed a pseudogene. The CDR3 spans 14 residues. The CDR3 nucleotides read TGTGCCAGCAGAGACAGGGCCGTCAATCAGCCCCAGCATTTT. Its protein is CASRDRAVNQPQHF.

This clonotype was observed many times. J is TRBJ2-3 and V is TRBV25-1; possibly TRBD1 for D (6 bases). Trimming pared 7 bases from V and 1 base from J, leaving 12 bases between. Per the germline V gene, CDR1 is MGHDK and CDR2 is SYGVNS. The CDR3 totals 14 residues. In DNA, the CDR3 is TGTGCCAGCACATCAGGGGCTGGCACAGATACGCAGTATTTT. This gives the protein CASTSGAGTDTQYF. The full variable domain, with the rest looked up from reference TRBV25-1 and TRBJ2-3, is EADIYQTPRYLVIGTGKKITLECSQTMGHDKMYWYQQDPGMELHLIHYSYGVNSTEKGDLSSESTVSRIRTEHFPLTLESARPSHTSQYLCASTSGAGTDTQYFGPGTRLTVL.

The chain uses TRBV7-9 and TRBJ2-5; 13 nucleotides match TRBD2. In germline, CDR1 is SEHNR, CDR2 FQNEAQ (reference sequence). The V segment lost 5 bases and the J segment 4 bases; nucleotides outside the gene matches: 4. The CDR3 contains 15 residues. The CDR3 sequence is CASSPLAGGGETQYF. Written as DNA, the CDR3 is TGTGCCAGCAGCCCACTAGCGGGAGGGGGAGAGACCCAGTACTTC. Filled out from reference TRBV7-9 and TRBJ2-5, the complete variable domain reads DTGVSQNPRHKITKRGQNVTFRCDPISEHNRLYWYRQTLGQGPEFLTYFQNEAQLEKSRLLSDRFSAERPKGSFSTLEIQRTEQGDSAMYLCASSPLAGGGETQYFGPGTRLLVL.

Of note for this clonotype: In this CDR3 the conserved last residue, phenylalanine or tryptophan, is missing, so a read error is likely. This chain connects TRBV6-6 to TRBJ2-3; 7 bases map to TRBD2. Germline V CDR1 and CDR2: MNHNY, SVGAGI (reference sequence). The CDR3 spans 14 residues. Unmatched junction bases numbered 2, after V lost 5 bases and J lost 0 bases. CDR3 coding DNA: TGTGCCAGCAGTCTAGCGGCAAGCACAGATACGCAGTATCTT. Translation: CASSLAASTDTQYL.

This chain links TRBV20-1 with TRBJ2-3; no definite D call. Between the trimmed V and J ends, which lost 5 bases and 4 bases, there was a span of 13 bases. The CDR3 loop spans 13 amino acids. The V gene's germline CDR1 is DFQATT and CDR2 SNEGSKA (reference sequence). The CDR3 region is CSARFSPADTQYF. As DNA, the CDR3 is TGCAGTGCTCGCTTCTCACCGGCAGATACGCAGTATTTT.

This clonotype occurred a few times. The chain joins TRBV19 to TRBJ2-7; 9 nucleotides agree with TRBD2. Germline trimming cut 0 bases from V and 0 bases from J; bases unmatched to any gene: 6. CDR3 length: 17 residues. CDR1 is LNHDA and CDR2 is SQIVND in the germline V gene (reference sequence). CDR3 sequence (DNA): TGTGCCAGTAGTATAGACCGGCGGGAGGGGAGCTCCTACGAGCAGTACTTC. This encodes CASSIDRREGSSYEQYF.

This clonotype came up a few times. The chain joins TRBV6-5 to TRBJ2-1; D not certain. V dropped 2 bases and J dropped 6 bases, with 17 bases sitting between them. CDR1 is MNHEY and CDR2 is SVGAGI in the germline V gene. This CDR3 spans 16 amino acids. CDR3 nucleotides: TGTGCCAGCAGTTACGCGGTGCTAGGATCCCTCAATGAGCAGTTCTTC. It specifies CASSYAVLGSLNEQFF.

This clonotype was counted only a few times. The CDR3 loop reads CASSSPGKTGELFF. The CDR3 DNA is TGCGCCAGCAGCTCACCCGGAAAAACCGGGGAGCTGTTTTTT. The rearrangement links TRBV4-1 to TRBJ2-2; D unresolved. V was pared by 5 bases and J by 5 bases, with 12 bases between. CDR1 is MGHRA and CDR2 is YSYEKL in the germline V gene. The CDR3 has 14 residues.

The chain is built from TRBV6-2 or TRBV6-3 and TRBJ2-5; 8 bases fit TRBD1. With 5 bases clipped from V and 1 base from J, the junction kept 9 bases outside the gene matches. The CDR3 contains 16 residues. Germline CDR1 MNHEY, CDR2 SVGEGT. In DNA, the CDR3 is TGTGCCAGCAGTCCCGTGAGCGACAGGGGCCAAGAGACCCAGTACTTC. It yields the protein CASSPVSDRGQETQYF.

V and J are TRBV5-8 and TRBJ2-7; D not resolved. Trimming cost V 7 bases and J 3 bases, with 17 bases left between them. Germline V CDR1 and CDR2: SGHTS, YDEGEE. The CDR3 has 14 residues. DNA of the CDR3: TGTGCCAGCCTCATCACGGCAAGGAGCTACGAGCAGTACTTC. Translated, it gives CASLITARSYEQYF.

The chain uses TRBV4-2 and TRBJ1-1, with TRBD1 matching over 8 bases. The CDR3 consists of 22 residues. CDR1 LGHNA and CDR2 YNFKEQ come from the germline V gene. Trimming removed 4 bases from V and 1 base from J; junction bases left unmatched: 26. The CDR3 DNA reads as TGTGCCAGCAGCCTAGAGCCCGCGTGGGATCGGACAGGGTATTTTGGGAACACTGAAGCTTTCTTT. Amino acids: CASSLEPAWDRTGYFGNTEAFF.

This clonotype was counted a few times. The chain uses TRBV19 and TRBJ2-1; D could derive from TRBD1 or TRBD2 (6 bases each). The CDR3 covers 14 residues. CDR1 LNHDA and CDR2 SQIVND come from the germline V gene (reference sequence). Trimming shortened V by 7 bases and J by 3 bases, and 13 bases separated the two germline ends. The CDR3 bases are TGTGCCAGTAATGGAGGGGGAGACTACAATGAGCAGTTCTTC. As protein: CASNGGGDYNEQFF.

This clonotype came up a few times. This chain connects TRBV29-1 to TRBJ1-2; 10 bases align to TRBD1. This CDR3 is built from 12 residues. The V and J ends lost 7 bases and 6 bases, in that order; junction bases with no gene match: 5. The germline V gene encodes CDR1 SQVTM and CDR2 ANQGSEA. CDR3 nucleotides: TGCAGCGCCGAGACAGGGGGCCATGGCTACACCTTC. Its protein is CSAETGGHGYTF.

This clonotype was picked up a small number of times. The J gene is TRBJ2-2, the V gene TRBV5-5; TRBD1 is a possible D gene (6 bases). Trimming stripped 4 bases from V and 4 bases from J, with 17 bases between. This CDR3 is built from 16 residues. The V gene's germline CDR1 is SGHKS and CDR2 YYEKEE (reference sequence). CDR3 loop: CASSVADRLRTGELFF. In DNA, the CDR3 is TGTGCCAGCAGCGTTGCCGACAGGTTGCGCACCGGGGAGCTGTTTTTT.

CDR3 sequence: CASSSQRGQGPNTEAFF. DNA for the CDR3: TGTGCCAGCAGCTCCCAAAGGGGACAGGGGCCAAACACTGAAGCTTTCTTT. V and J are TRBV7-9 and TRBJ1-1; 10 bases agree with TRBD1. CDR3 length equals 17 residues. V trimming: 4 bases; J trimming: 2 bases; junction bases outside the gene matches: 10. CDR1 is SEHNR, CDR2 FQNEAQ, per germline (reference sequence).

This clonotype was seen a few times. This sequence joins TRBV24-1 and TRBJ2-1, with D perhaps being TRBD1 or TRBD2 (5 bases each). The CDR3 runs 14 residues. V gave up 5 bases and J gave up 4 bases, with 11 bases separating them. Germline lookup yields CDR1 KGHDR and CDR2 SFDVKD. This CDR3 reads CATSAGRIYNEQFF. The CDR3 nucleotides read TGTGCCACCAGTGCGGGACGGATATACAATGAGCAGTTCTTC.

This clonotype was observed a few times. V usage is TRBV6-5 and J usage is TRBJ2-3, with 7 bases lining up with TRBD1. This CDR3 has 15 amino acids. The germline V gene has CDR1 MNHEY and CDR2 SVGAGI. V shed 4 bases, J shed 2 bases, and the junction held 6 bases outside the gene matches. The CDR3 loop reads CASSFRTGLTDTQYF. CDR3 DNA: TGTGCCAGCAGTTTCCGGACAGGCCTCACAGATACGCAGTATTTT.

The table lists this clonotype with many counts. The CDR3 sequence is CASRHYPGTGGGYNEQFF. The CDR3 bases are TGTGCCAGCAGGCACTACCCCGGGACAGGGGGTGGCTACAATGAGCAGTTCTTC. V gene TRBV12-3 or TRBV12-4 combines with J gene TRBJ2-1; 11 positions agree with TRBD1. This CDR3 has 18 amino acids. V was pared by 6 bases and J by 3 bases, with 13 bases of the junction left unmatched.

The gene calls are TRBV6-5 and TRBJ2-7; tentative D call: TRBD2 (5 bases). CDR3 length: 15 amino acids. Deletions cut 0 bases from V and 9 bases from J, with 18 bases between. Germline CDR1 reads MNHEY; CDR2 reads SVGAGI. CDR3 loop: CASSYSLAAGERQYF. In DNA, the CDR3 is TGTGCCAGCAGTTACTCCCTAGCTGCCGGCGAGCGGCAGTACTTC.

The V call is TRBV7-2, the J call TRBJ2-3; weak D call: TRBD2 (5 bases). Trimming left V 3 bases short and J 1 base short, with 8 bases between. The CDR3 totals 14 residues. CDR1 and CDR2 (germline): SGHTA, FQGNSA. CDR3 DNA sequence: TGTGCCAGCAGCTTCTTAGCGCGCACAGATACGCAGTATTTT. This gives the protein CASSFLARTDTQYF. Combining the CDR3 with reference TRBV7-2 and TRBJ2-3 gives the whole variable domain GAGVSQSPSNKVTEKGKDVELRCDPISGHTALYWYRQSLGQGLEFLIYFQGNSAPDKSGLPSDRFSAERTGGSVSTLTIQRTQQEDSAVYLCASSFLARTDTQYFGPGTRLTVL.